The clone carrying this T cell receptor beta chain was seen many times. Antigen: not known. This specimen belongs to a study of T cells in Graves' hyperthyroidism and ophthalmopathy. Study context: Staff took peripheral blood when the initial diagnosis was made, before any treatment began.

Using RNA transcripts as the source, TCR beta CDR3 regions were amplified. With the HTBI primer set, the TCR CDR3 went through a first round of RT-PCR. A single record per CDR3 protein comes from TCRdb applying MiXCR to the multiplex PCR reads. The sample has over 300,000 distinct CDR3 sequences; around 14% are singletons. Study-level findings and limits: Most thyroid clonotypes that were expanded above 0.001 also turned up in blood.

V lost 4 bases and J lost 10; bases outside the gene matches: 8. CDR1 and CDR2 (germline): SGHRS, YFSETQ. This CDR3 spans 14 amino acids. Patients aged 18 to 65 had newly diagnosed hyperthyroidism lasting under 2 months. Fresh peripheral blood, approximately 10 ml, yielded the PBMCs. This sequence was found in a woman in her fifties or sixties with Graves' hyperthyroidism. The gene calls are TRBV5-1 and TRBJ2-1; 10 bases map to TRBD2. Sequenced material: blood. CDR3 loop: CASSISSGRGEQFF. CDR3 in DNA: TGCGCCAGCAGCATATCTAGCGGGAGAGGGGAGCAGTTCTTC.